Listed here are 15 T cell receptor beta chains from one sample, sequenced in a study of cytomegalovirus exposure and HLA in healthy donors. 60 Vbeta and 13 Jbeta primers were used in PCR. Repertoires were generated with immunoSEQ multiplex PCR, while TCRdb's copy carries only in-frame clones and drops some. The profile shows around 140,000 clones, around nine tenths of them singletons. What was sequenced was PBMCs. These receptors originate from a woman aged 25 to 39 in good health and CMV-seronegative.

The chain links TRBV15 to TRBJ2-7; a possible D gene is TRBD1 (5 bases). The V end was cut by 3 bases, the J end by 2 bases, with 20 bases between. The CDR3 runs 17 residues. Germline CDR1 and CDR2: LNHNV and YYDKDF (reference sequence). The CDR3 is CATSSLSGLEATYEQYF. CDR3 nucleotide sequence: TGTGCCACCAGCAGCCTATCAGGGTTAGAAGCTACCTACGAGCAGTACTTC.

This chain links TRBV4-3 with TRBJ1-2, with a possible D match to TRBD1 (5 bases). Trimming removed 4 bases from V and 4 bases from J, with 10 bases in between. This CDR3 is 13 amino acids long. CDR1 LGHNA and CDR2 YSLEER come from the germline V gene. The CDR3 DNA follows: TGCGCCAGCAGCCTCAGGGTCGGCTATGGCTACACCTTC. Residues: CASSLRVGYGYTF.

The chain combines TRBV30 with TRBJ2-1; TRBD2 agrees at 9 bases. CDR1 is GTSNPN and CDR2 is SVGIG in the germline V gene (reference sequence). There are 19 residues in the CDR3. V was pared by 3 bases and J by 1 base, with 16 bases of the junction left unmatched. The CDR3 region is CAWRHFGLAGTFSYNEQFF. The CDR3 nucleotides are TGTGCCTGGAGACACTTTGGGCTAGCGGGGACCTTTTCCTACAATGAGCAGTTCTTC.

The V and J genes are TRBV6-4 and TRBJ1-5; 8 bases map to TRBD1. This CDR3 comprises 17 residues. Germline loops: CDR1 MRHNA, CDR2 SNTAGT. V lost 3 bases to trimming and J lost 1 base; unmatched junction nucleotides: 8. The CDR3, as DNA: TGTGCCAGCAGTGAGCAACGTACAGGGGGGAGCAATCAGCCCCAGCATTTT. It specifies CASSEQRTGGSNQPQHF.

This chain connects TRBV4-1 to TRBJ2-5; 8 nucleotides match TRBD1. The J call is in doubt because the DNA end fits TRBJ2-7 better. Germline V CDR1 and CDR2: MGHRA, YSYEKL. CDR3 length equals 14 residues. In DNA, the CDR3 is TGCGCCAGCAGCCAAGCGGACAGGGTTGACGAGCAGTACTTC. Its protein product is CASSQADRVDEQYF.

This chain connects TRBV9 to TRBJ2-3; TRBD2 aligns across 7 bases. The J segment lost 2 bases and the V segment lost 7 bases, leaving 4 bases of the junction unmatched. This CDR3 is built from 13 residues. The germline gives CDR1 SGDLS, CDR2 YYNGEE. CDR3 loop: CASSSGYTDTQYF. As DNA, the CDR3 is TGTGCCAGCTCTAGCGGTTACACAGATACGCAGTATTTT. The full variable domain, its missing parts supplied by reference TRBV9 and TRBJ2-3, is DSGVTQTPKHLITATGQRVTLRCSPRSGDLSVYWYQQSLDQGLQFLIQYYNGEERAKGNILERFSAQQFPDLHSELNLSSLELGDSALYFCASSSGYTDTQYFGPGTRLTVL.

V usage is TRBV14 and J usage is TRBJ1-3; 10 bases match TRBD1. The germline CDR1 and CDR2 sequences are SGHDN and FVKESK. The V gene end was trimmed by 4 bases and the J gene end by 0 bases; junction bases not matched to a gene: 6. The CDR3 covers 17 residues. DNA of the CDR3: TGTGCCAGCAGCCCTTTGGGACAGGGGAACTCTGGAAACACCATATATTTT. Protein: CASSPLGQGNSGNTIYF. The full variable domain, its missing parts supplied by reference TRBV14 and TRBJ1-3, is EAGVTQFPSHSVIEKGQTVTLRCDPISGHDNLYWYRRVMGKEIKFLLHFVKESKQDESGMPNNRFLAERTGGTYSTLKVQPAELEDSGVYFCASSPLGQGNSGNTIYFGEGSWLTVV.

The chain uses TRBV6-6 and TRBJ2-3; D uncertain. Germline CDR1 MNHNY, CDR2 SVGAGI (reference sequence). This CDR3 spans 13 amino acids. Trimming removed 3 bases at V and 0 bases at J, with 4 bases between. The CDR3 reads CASSYPSTDTQYF. CDR3 coding DNA: TGTGCCAGCAGTTATCCAAGCACAGATACGCAGTATTTT.

The V call is TRBV5-1, the J call TRBJ2-3; D unresolved. The length of the CDR3 is 12 residues. Trimming took off 4 bases at V and 2 bases at J, with 5 bases between the two ends. Germline lookup yields CDR1 SGHRS and CDR2 YFSETQ. CDR3 DNA sequence: TGCGCCAGCAGCCCTAACACAGATACGCAGTATTTT. Protein sequence: CASSPNTDTQYF. The full variable domain, completed using reference TRBV5-1 and TRBJ2-3, is KAGVTQTPRYLIKTRGQQVTLSCSPISGHRSVSWYQQTPGQGLQFLFEYFSETQRNKGNFPGRFSGRQFSNSRSEMNVSTLELGDSALYLCASSPNTDTQYFGPGTRLTVL.

The V gene is TRBV28, the J gene TRBJ2-2; 9 nucleotides align to TRBD1. Per the germline V gene, CDR1 is MDHEN and CDR2 is SYDVKM. The V segment lost 6 bases and the J segment 0 bases; nucleotides outside the gene matches: 2. The CDR3 spans 15 residues. The CDR3, as DNA: TGTGCCAGCAGCTACAGGGGGCCGAACACCGGGGAGCTGTTTTTT. Translating gives CASSYRGPNTGELFF.

This clone has a single count. The CDR3 sequence: CASSVGGSGSTNTQYF. The DNA of the CDR3 is TGTGCCAGCAGCGTAGGGGGGAGCGGGTCGACGAATACGCAGTATTTT. This sequence joins TRBV9 and TRBJ2-3; D perhaps matches TRBD2 (6 bases). Deletions cut 0 bases from V and 7 bases from J, with 18 bases between. Germline V lookup: CDR1 SGDLS, CDR2 YYNGEE. CDR3 size: 16 residues.

The chain recombines TRBV7-2 with TRBJ2-7; 12 positions match TRBD2. The CDR3 loop spans 17 amino acids. The trim removed 4 bases at V and 2 bases at J, leaving 9 bases unmatched. Per germline, CDR1 SGHTA and CDR2 FQGNSA. This chain's CDR3 is CASSYLGLAGGPYEQYF. In nucleotides, the CDR3 is TGTGCCAGCAGCTATCTCGGGCTAGCGGGGGGGCCCTACGAGCAGTACTTC.

This chain uses TRBV28 with TRBJ2-7; 8 bases are shared with TRBD2. This CDR3 is built from 16 residues. Germline loops: CDR1 MDHEN, CDR2 SYDVKM. Losses at the gene ends were 6 bases for V and 5 bases for J; bases not matched to a gene: 15. CDR3 residues: CASSSPATPRGDEQYF. The DNA of the CDR3 is TGTGCCAGCAGCTCCCCTGCGACCCCGCGGGGGGACGAGCAGTACTTC.

The gene calls are TRBV11-1 and TRBJ2-7; D gene unclear. With 5 bases removed from V and 3 bases from J, the gap between germline ends came to 17 bases. Germline CDR1 reads SGHAT; CDR2 reads FQDESV (reference sequence). The CDR3 is made up of 15 amino acids. CDR3 DNA sequence: TGTGCCAGCAGCCCGACCCGAAATCCGGGCTACGAGCAGTACTTC. It encodes CASSPTRNPGYEQYF.

This clone has only one observation. V usage is TRBV4-1 and J usage is TRBJ2-3; 15 bases agree with TRBD2. Germline CDR1 is MGHRA and CDR2 is YSYEKL. This CDR3 has 18 residues. The J segment lost 0 bases and the V segment lost 4 bases, leaving 5 bases of the junction unmatched. As DNA, the CDR3 is TGCGCCAGCAGCCGGGGACTAGCGGGGGGATTTAGCACAGATACGCAGTATTTT. Encoded protein: CASSRGLAGGFSTDTQYF.